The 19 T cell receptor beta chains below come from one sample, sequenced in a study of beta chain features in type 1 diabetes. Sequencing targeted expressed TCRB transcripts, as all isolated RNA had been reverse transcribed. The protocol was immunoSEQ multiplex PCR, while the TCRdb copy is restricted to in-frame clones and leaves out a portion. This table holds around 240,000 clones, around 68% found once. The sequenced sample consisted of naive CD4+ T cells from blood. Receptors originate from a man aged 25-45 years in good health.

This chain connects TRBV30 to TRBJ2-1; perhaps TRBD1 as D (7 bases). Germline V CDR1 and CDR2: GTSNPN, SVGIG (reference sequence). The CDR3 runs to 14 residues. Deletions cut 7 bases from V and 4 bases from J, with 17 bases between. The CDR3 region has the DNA TGTGCCTCTTCGAGGGAGGACAGGTACAATGAGCAGTTCTTC. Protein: CASSREDRYNEQFF.

CDR3 amino acids: CAWSPLATETQYF. Here the CDR3 DNA reads TGTGCCTGGAGCCCACTAGCGACAGAGACCCAGTACTTC. V usage is TRBV30 and J usage is TRBJ2-5; 7 nucleotides agree with TRBD2. This CDR3 has 13 residues. Germline V lookup: CDR1 GTSNPN, CDR2 SVGIG (reference sequence). The V segment lost 3 bases and the J segment 4 bases; nucleotides outside the gene matches: 5.

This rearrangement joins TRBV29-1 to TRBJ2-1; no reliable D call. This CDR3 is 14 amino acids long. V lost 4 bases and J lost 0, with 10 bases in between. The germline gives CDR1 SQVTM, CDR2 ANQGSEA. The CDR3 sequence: CSVVGFSSYNEQFF. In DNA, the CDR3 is TGCAGCGTTGTCGGGTTTAGCTCCTACAATGAGCAGTTCTTC.

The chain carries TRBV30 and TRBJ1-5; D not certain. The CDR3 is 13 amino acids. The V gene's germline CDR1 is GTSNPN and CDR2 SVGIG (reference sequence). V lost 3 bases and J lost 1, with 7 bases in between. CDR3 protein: CAWSATSNQPQHF. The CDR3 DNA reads TGTGCCTGGAGCGCGACCAGCAATCAGCCCCAGCATTTT.

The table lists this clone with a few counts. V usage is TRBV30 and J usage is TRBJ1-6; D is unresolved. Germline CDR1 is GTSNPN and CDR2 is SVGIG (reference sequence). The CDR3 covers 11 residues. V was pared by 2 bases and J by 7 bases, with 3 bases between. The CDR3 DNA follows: TGTGCCTGGAGTCTGAATTCACCCCTCCACTTT. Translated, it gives CAWSLNSPLHF.

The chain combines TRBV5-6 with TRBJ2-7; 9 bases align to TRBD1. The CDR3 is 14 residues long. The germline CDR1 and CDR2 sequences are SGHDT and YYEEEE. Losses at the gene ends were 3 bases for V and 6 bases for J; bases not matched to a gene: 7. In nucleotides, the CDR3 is TGTGCCAGCAGCTCCGGGACAGGGAATGGCGAGCAGTACTTC. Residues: CASSSGTGNGEQYF.

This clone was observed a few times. The CDR3 here is CASSIRDNQPQHF. CDR3 nucleotides: TGTGCCAGCAGTATCAGAGACAATCAGCCCCAGCATTTT. The chain has TRBV25-1 and TRBJ1-5; D call uncertain. Per the germline V gene, CDR1 is MGHDK and CDR2 is SYGVNS. Trimming removed 5 bases at V and 3 bases at J, with 8 bases between. The CDR3 length is 13 residues.

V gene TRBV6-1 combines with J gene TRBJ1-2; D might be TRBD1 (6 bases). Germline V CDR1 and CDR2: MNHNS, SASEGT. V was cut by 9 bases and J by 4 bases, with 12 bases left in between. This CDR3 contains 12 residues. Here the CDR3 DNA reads TGTGCCAGTACGGGGACAACCTATGGCTACACCTTC. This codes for CASTGTTYGYTF.

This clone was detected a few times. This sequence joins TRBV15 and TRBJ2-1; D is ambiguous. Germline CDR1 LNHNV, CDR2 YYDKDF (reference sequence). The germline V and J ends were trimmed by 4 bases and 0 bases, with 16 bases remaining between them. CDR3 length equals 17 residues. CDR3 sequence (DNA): TGTGCCACCAGCAAATCCGATCTACCGAGCTCCTACAATGAGCAGTTCTTC. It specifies CATSKSDLPSSYNEQFF.

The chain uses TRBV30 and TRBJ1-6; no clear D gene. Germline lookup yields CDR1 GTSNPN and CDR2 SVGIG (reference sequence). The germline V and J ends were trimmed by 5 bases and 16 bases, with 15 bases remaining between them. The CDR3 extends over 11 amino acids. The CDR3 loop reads CAWERGQSLHF. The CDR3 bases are TGTGCCTGGGAGCGTGGGCAGAGTCTCCACTTT.

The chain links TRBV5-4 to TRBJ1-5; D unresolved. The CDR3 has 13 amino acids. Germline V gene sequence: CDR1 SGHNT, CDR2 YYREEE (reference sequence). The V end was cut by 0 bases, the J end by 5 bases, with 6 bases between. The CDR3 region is CASSLGRDQPQHF. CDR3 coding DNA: TGTGCCAGCAGCTTGGGACGCGATCAGCCCCAGCATTTT.

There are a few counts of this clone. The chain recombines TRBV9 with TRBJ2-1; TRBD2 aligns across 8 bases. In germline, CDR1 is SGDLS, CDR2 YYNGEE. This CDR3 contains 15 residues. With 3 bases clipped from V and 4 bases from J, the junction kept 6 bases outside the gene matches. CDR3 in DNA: TGTGCCAGCAGCGCCGGGACTAGGGCATACAATGAGCAGTTCTTC. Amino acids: CASSAGTRAYNEQFF.

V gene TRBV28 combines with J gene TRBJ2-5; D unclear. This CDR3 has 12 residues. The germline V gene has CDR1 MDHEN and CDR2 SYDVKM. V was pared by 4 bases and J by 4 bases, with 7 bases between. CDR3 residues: CASSSPVETQYF. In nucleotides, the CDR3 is TGTGCCAGCAGTTCCCCCGTAGAGACCCAGTACTTC. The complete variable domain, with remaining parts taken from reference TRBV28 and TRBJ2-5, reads DVKVTQSSRYLVKRTGEKVFLECVQDMDHENMFWYRQDPGLGLRLIYFSYDVKMKEKGDIPEGYSVSREKKERFSLILESASTNQTSMYLCASSSPVETQYFGPGTRLLVL.

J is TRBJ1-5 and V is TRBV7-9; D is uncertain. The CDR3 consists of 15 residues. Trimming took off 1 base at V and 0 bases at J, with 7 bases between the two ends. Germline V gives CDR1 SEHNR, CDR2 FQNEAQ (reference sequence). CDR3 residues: CASSLGQLSNQPQHF. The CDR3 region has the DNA TGTGCCAGCAGCTTAGGGCAGCTTAGCAATCAGCCCCAGCATTTT. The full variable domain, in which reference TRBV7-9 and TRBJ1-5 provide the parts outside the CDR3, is DTGVSQNPRHKITKRGQNVTFRCDPISEHNRLYWYRQTLGQGPEFLTYFQNEAQLEKSRLLSDRFSAERPKGSFSTLEIQRTEQGDSAMYLCASSLGQLSNQPQHFGDGTRLSIL.

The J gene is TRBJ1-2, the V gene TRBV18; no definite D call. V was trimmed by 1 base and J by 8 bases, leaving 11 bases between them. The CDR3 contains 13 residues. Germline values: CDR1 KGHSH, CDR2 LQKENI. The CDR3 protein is CASSPRVGDGYTF. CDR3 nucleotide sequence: TGTGCCAGCTCACCACGGGTCGGTGACGGCTACACCTTC.

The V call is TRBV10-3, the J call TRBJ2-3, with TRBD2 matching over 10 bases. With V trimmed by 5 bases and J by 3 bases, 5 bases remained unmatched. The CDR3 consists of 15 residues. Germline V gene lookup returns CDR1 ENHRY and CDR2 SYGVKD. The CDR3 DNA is TGTGCCATCAGTTCAAGCGGGGGGGCGACAGATACGCAGTATTTT. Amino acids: CAISSSGGATDTQYF.

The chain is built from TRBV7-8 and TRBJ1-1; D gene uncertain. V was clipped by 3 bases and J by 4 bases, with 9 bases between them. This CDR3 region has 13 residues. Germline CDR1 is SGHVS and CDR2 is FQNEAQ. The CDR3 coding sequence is TGTGCCAGCAGCTTTCCCCCTGTCACTGAAGCTTTCTTT. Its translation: CASSFPPVTEAFF.

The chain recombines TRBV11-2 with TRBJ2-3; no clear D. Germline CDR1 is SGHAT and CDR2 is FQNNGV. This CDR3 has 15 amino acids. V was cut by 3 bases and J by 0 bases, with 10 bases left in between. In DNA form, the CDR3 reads TGTGCCAGCAGCTTTCGCGGCACTAGCACAGATACGCAGTATTTT. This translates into CASSFRGTSTDTQYF.

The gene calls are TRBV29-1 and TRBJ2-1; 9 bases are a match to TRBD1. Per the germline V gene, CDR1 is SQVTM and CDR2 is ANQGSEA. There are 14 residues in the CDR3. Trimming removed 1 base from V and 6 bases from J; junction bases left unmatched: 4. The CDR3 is CSVEGDRGGNEQFF. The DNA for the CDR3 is TGCAGCGTTGAAGGCGACAGGGGGGGCAATGAGCAGTTCTTC.